This T cell receptor (beta chain) was obtained from a study of T cell responses to AZD1222 COVID-19 vaccine. V was pared by 4 bases and J by 6 bases, with 14 bases between. This CDR3 region has 14 residues. Germline V gene data show CDR1 as SGHNT and CDR2 as YYREEE (reference sequence). Only in-frame clones appear in the TCRdb table, and some are missing; sequencing was by immunoSEQ multiplex PCR. The repertoire holds about 60,000 clones, with over 75% as singletons. Specimen: peripheral blood, collected on day 0 of AZD1222 vaccination. The clonotype originates from an adult in good health. This sequence joins TRBV5-4 and TRBJ1-5; D gene uncertain. The CDR3: CASSLFGGRQPQHF. As DNA, the CDR3 is TGTGCCAGCAGCCTTTTTGGAGGCCGTCAGCCCCAGCATTTT.